This TCR beta chain was documented in a study of T cells in Graves' hyperthyroidism and ophthalmopathy. The hyperthyroidism patients had all been newly diagnosed, and their disease duration was under 2 months. Their ages ranged from 18 to 65 years. Not enrolled were patients with uncontrolled infection, other autoimmune disease, pregnancy or lactation. Template material for amplifying TCR beta CDR3 regions consisted of RNA transcripts. Using the HTBI primer set, a first-round RT-PCR was run on the TCR CDR3. Via MiXCR, TCRdb re-called the multiplex PCR reads, giving one row per CDR3 protein. In the table there are 550,000 to 800,000 distinct CDR3 sequences, roughly a sixth of which are singletons. This clonotype was seen many times. Sequencing was done on a sample of blood. The TCR comes from a man over 45 with Graves' hyperthyroidism.

The CDR3 nucleotides are TGTGCCAGCAGTCCCATTATCAGGGACGGCTACACCTTC. Its protein product is CASSPIIRDGYTF. The gene calls are TRBV27 and TRBJ1-2; D is perhaps TRBD1 (5 bases). The CDR3 spans 13 residues. Per germline, CDR1 MNHEY and CDR2 SMNVEV (reference sequence). The germline V and J ends were trimmed by 5 bases and 8 bases, with 15 bases remaining between them.